A single TCR beta chain is shown here with its context. This clonotype was detected ten times or more. Its antigen remains undetermined. Per-base quality was not reported, and no clone a single base away is much larger than it. The receptor library was made with multiplex PCR. TCRdb shows the sequencer as Illumina HiSeq 4000. To build TCR beta libraries, CDR3 regions were amplified by Arm-PCR using iRepertoire HTBI primers. Before sequencing, the PCR products underwent gel purification. The authors' analysis ran thus. A total of 62 TRBV and 14 TRBJ segments were identified across samples and were used for gene usage analysis of CDR3 amino acid clonotypes. COPE and FqMerger were used to merge filtered high-quality paired reads into contigs. BLAST was used to align contigs to the IMGT TRBV, TRBD and TRBJ reference genes, and CDR3 was defined following IMGT. Clonotypes above 0.1% frequency were classified as highly expanded clones. Repertoire diversity was measured by Shannon entropy, and V-J evenness by the Gini coefficient. A clonotype found in more than one individual was treated as public. TCRdb passed the public sequencing reads through fastp at Q25 and MiXCR, retaining productive beta sequences. CDR3 protein duplicates are merged, each entry listing the most common genes and DNA. These V and J calls originate from TCRdb's pipeline instead of the authors' own analysis. The sample profile shows about 340,000 distinct CDR3 sequences; about 19% of them were found once. The top ten constitute just under 30% of the sample.

As encoded in the germline V gene, CDR1 is SGHVS while CDR2 is FNYEAQ. From the cysteine through the phenylalanine, the CDR3 covers 15 amino acids. Left in the record is the CDR3 DNA by itself, 45 bases read in frame from the first base. V loses 1 base, J loses 8 bases, and the germline ends lie 18 bases apart. The record originates from a study of regulatory T cells in long-lasting Graves disease (dated by TCRdb to the early 2020s). The study in broad terms: Persistent Graves' disease meant more than 5 years of antithyroid drug treatment with TSH receptor autoantibodies that stayed positive. The study took place in China and was registered as a clinical trial. A total of about 33 samples underwent TCR sequencing, from around 13 patients with persistent Graves' disease and 20 patients with newly diagnosed Graves' disease. Peripheral blood TCR sequencing and RNA sequencing compared persistent Graves' disease patients with newly diagnosed Graves' disease patients. In the clinical cohort, patients with persistent Graves' disease had used antithyroid drugs for an average of roughly ten years. Beyond this particular receptor, the publication reports: TRBV28, TRBJ1-2 and TRBJ2-5 were preferentially used in persistent disease, while TRBV20-1 and TRBJ2-1 were favored in newly diagnosed disease. Only peripheral blood was studied, because thyroid tissue, the primary lesion, was inaccessible. Sequencing and analysis were limited to the TCR beta chain. The authors acknowledged the small sample size as a limitation that may reduce accuracy. Compared with newly diagnosed patients, persistent Graves' disease patients had lower TCR Shannon entropy and fewer highly expanded clones, which suggests clonal expansion. Persistent patients shared more public clonotypes among themselves (around 3,000) than newly diagnosed patients did (more than 950).

The time point label of this sample denotes: persistent/refractory GD, antithyroid drugs over 5 years with positive TRAb. For both TCR sequencing and RNA sequencing, RNA was extracted from PBMCs using TRIzol. The diagnosis of Graves' disease followed American Thyroid Association guidelines. The patients came from an endocrinology department in Xi'an, China. From each patient, 8 to 10 milliliters of peripheral blood was collected into an EDTA anticoagulant tube. Ficoll Paque Plus density gradient separation was used to isolate PBMCs, and no additional T cell sorting was done. An Agilent 2100 Bioanalyzer and agarose gel were used to check RNA quality, while a NanoDrop 2000 measured RNA concentration.

This specimen was peripheral blood mononuclear cells (PBMCs), taken when the disease was refractory, from a patient treated with antithyroid drugs. The clonotype originates from a female donor with Graves disease. The V and J genes are TRBV7-6 and TRBJ2-7, and possibly TRBD1, on 6 matching bases. This receptor carries the CDR3 CASSLEDSRNGKQYF. The DNA sequence follows: TGTGCCAGCAGCTTAGAGGACAGCCGTAATGGCAAGCAGTACTTC.